This TCR beta chain was identified during a study of blood T cells in healthy people across ages. Study details: Per two T cells, about one barcoded beta molecule was captured through template switching.

Healthy Caucasian individuals from Russia aged about 6 to 90 served as donors. Each donor gave ten milliliters of peripheral blood. This CDR3 has 15 residues. Trimming removed 6 bases from V and 9 bases from J; junction bases left unmatched: 8. The germline gives CDR1 LGHDT, CDR2 YNNKEL (reference sequence). This clonotype appeared many times. Using a J-beta primer mix together with a sample-barcoded 5' primer, a second PCR was run for about 6 to 11 cycles. TCRdb analysed the 5' RACE reads with MiXCR anew, one entry per CDR3 protein. The sample lists hundreds of thousands of distinct CDR3 sequences, about 30% occurring once.

Input material: blood. The rearrangement uses TRBV3-1 and TRBJ2-1; 13 positions match TRBD2. The clonotype comes from a woman older than 75 in good health. The CDR3 DNA follows: TGTGCCAGCAGACTAGCGGGGGGGCCCCAGGGTGAGCAGTTCTTC. Translated, it gives CASRLAGGPQGEQFF.